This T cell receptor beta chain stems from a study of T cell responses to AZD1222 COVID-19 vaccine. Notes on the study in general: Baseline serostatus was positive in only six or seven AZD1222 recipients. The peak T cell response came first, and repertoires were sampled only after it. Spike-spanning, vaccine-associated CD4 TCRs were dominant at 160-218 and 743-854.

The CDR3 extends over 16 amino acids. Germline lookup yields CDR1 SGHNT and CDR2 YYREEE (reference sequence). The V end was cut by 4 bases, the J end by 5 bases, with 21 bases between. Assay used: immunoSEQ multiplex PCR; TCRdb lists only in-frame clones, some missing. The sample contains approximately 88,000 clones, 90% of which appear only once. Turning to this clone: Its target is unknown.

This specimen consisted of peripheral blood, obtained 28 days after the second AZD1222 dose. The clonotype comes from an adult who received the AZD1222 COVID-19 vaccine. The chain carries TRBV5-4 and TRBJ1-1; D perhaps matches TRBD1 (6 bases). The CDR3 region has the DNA TGTGCCAGCAGCGTGCCTCTACAGGGAGAGGTGACTGAAGCTTTCTTT. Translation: CASSVPLQGEVTEAFF.